This T cell receptor beta chain was found in a study of blood T cell repertoires in COVID-19. Study at large: The cDNA or gDNA used as material had been derived from T cells, B-cell-depleted T cells, or PBMCs.

In the source study's methods: Using reference gene primer amplification, nucleated cell counts were estimated. Generated by immunoSEQ multiplex PCR, the TCRdb table keeps only in-frame clones and is missing some. That table gives V, J and clone size, and the DNA gave D and trimming. Altogether 150,000 or so clones are present, approximately 95% being singletons, with the ten largest covering less than 2%. CDR1 is SGHNT, CDR2 YYREEE, per germline (reference sequence). The V and J ends lost 6 bases and 1 base, in that order; junction bases with no gene match: 9. The CDR3 is made up of 15 amino acids. Seattle's enrolled individuals joined amid active infection and were then monitored longitudinally.

The sequenced sample consisted of peripheral blood. This chain connects TRBV5-4 to TRBJ1-1; 7 bases agree with TRBD1. This TCR came from a woman in her fifties or sixties with COVID-19, enrolled during active disease. The CDR3 bases are TGTGCCAGCAATCCACCGGGACAGAGGAACACTGAAGCTTTCTTT. It encodes CASNPPGQRNTEAFF.